Below, 14 T cell receptor beta chains from the same sample are listed, as sequenced in a study of human T cells and chemical hapten exposure (dated by TCRdb to the early 2020s). Receptors were amplified or captured by RACE. The data were produced on a NextSeq 500. The public reads were reprocessed in TCRdb via fastp at Q25 and MiXCR, keeping in-frame beta chains. Rows with a matching CDR3 protein are joined into one entry that keeps the most common DNA and genes. This sample holds 90,000 to 120,000 distinct CDR3 sequences; about 11% were observed only once. The ten largest clonotypes hold roughly 3.5% of the sample. The sample's time point label, decoded: patch test 1, 2 weeks after DPC sensitization. The treatment or condition label for this specimen denotes: therapeutic diphenylcyclopropenone sensitization with weekly scalp DPC. The specimen comprised whole blood, sampled in connection with sensitization to the hapten diphenylcyclopropenone (DPC). All receptors come from a woman between 40 and 55 years old with alopecia areata. Some clones in this sample may be carry-over from other donors' samples.

In its sample, this clonotype was seen a few times. The V call is TRBV7-2, the J call TRBJ2-7; the D call may be TRBD1 or TRBD2 (6 bases each). Trimming took off 2 bases at V and 6 bases at J, with 17 bases between the two ends. Germline loops: CDR1 SGHTA, CDR2 FQGNSA. This CDR3 has 15 amino acids. Here the CDR3 DNA reads TGTGCCAGCAGCTTAACGGTTGGGGGGCCACCCGAGCAGTACTTC. Amino acids: CASSLTVGGPPEQYF.

This clonotype was recorded a few times. This CDR3 is CAWSDRGWEKLFF. DNA of the CDR3: TGTGCCTGGTCCGACAGGGGATGGGAAAAACTGTTTTTT. The rearrangement joins TRBV30 to TRBJ1-4, with 8 bases aligning to TRBD1. CDR1 and CDR2 from the germline V gene are GTSNPN and SVGIG (reference sequence). CDR3 size: 13 residues. V lost 5 bases to trimming and J lost 8 bases; unmatched junction nucleotides: 7. The full variable domain, in which reference TRBV30 and TRBJ1-4 provide the parts outside the CDR3, is SQTIHQWPATLVQPVGSPLSLECTVEGTSNPNLYWYRQAAGRGLQLLFYSVGIGQISSEVPQNLSASRPQDRQFILSSKKLLLSDSGFYLCAWSDRGWEKLFFGSGTQLSVL.

This clonotype was found a few times. The V gene is TRBV2, the J gene TRBJ2-2, with TRBD2 matching 10 bases. This CDR3 is built from 15 residues. Unmatched junction bases numbered 5, after V lost 6 bases and J lost 4 bases. In germline, CDR1 is SNHLY, CDR2 FYNNEI. CDR3 region: CASRDGLAVTGELFF. The CDR3 DNA is TGTGCCAGCAGGGACGGACTAGCGGTCACCGGGGAGCTGTTTTTT.

This clonotype was observed a handful of times. The chain recombines TRBV4-2 with TRBJ2-3; 7 nucleotides line up with TRBD1. CDR1 is LGHNA and CDR2 is YNFKEQ in the germline V gene. V was clipped by 4 bases and J by 1 base; unmatched bases: 2. The CDR3 loop spans 14 amino acids. The chain's CDR3 is CASSPGTGTDTQYF. The CDR3 DNA is TGTGCCAGCAGCCCGGGGACAGGCACAGATACGCAGTATTTT.

The genes are TRBV7-8 and TRBJ1-6; D is unresolved. This CDR3 contains 14 residues. V was clipped by 2 bases and J by 6 bases, with 8 bases between them. CDR1 and CDR2 from the germline V gene are SGHVS and FQNEAQ. The DNA for the CDR3 is TGTGCCAGCAGCTTAATGATACCTAATTCACCCCTCCACTTT. It codes for CASSLMIPNSPLHF.

The table lists this clonotype with many counts. The gene calls are TRBV20-1 and TRBJ1-6; a weak D match, TRBD1 (6 bases). CDR3 length equals 12 residues. CDR1 is DFQATT, CDR2 SNEGSKA, per germline (reference sequence). The CDR3 sequence: CSGGAGNSPLHF. The CDR3 DNA is TGCAGCGGGGGGGCAGGGAATTCACCCCTCCACTTT.

This chain joins TRBV5-4 and TRBJ1-3; unclear D gene. The CDR3 has 13 amino acids. CDR1 and CDR2 (germline): SGHNT, YYREEE (reference sequence). V was pared by 4 bases and J by 4 bases, with 9 bases between. CDR3 in DNA: TGTGCCAGCAGCCTAGAGACAGGAAACACCATATATTTT. Its protein is CASSLETGNTIYF.

This rearrangement joins TRBV24-1 to TRBJ2-4; 10 bases align to TRBD1. Germline lookup yields CDR1 KGHDR and CDR2 SFDVKD. The CDR3 loop spans 16 amino acids. The junction had 10 bases not matched to a gene; V was cut back by 4 bases and J by 8 bases. CDR3 bases: TGTGCCACCAGTGACGCTGGACAGGGGGAAGTGGACATTCAGTACTTC. It yields the protein CATSDAGQGEVDIQYF.

This clonotype showed up many times. The chain couples TRBV5-6 to TRBJ2-1; D may be TRBD1 (6 bases). The V and J ends lost 5 bases and 12 bases respectively, with 21 bases between them. Germline assignment: CDR1 SGHDT and CDR2 YYEEEE. CDR3 length: 14 amino acids. The DNA for the CDR3 is TGTGCCAGCAGGGACCGGATAGGGGGTGGATGGCAGTTCTTC. This codes for CASRDRIGGGWQFF.

This clonotype was seen ten or more times. The genes are TRBV9 and TRBJ2-2; possible D gene TRBD1, 6 bases. CDR1 and CDR2 from the germline V gene are SGDLS and YYNGEE. The V gene lost 0 bases and the J gene lost 5 bases, with 8 bases spanning the gap. This CDR3 has 14 residues. The chain's CDR3 is CASSVARGTGELFF. CDR3 nucleotides: TGTGCCAGCAGCGTAGCCAGGGGAACCGGGGAGCTGTTTTTT.

This clonotype was seen a few times. V usage is TRBV20-1 and J usage is TRBJ2-3; TRBD2 aligns across 13 bases. The CDR3 length is 14 residues. Germline CDR1 is DFQATT and CDR2 is SNEGSKA (reference sequence). Losses at the gene ends were 6 bases for V and 5 bases for J; bases not matched to a gene: 5. This CDR3 is CSAPWTSGRDTQYF. As DNA, the CDR3 is TGCAGTGCCCCTTGGACTAGCGGGAGAGATACGCAGTATTTT.

This clonotype was picked up a small number of times. CDR3 sequence reads: CSASRTSGGSYNEQFF. For the CDR3, the DNA is TGCAGTGCTTCACGGACTAGCGGGGGGTCTTACAATGAGCAGTTCTTC. This chain joins TRBV20-1 and TRBJ2-1; 14 nucleotides agree with TRBD2. Per germline, CDR1 DFQATT and CDR2 SNEGSKA (reference sequence). With V trimmed by 5 bases and J by 4 bases, 7 bases remained unmatched. The CDR3 is made up of 16 amino acids.

This rearrangement joins TRBV5-5 to TRBJ2-2; perhaps TRBD1 as D (6 bases). Germline CDR1 SGHKS, CDR2 YYEKEE (reference sequence). CDR3 length equals 15 residues. V lost 3 bases to trimming and J lost 1 base, with 10 bases between them. The CDR3 DNA reads as TGTGCCAGCAGCTCTTTGACAGGGAACACCGGGGAGCTGTTTTTT. Translated: CASSSLTGNTGELFF.

This clonotype was counted only a few times. V gene TRBV30 combines with J gene TRBJ2-1; perhaps TRBD1 as D (5 bases). CDR1 is GTSNPN, CDR2 SVGIG, per germline (reference sequence). Between the trimmed V and J ends, which lost 3 bases and 4 bases, there was a span of 10 bases. This CDR3 comprises 13 residues. This CDR3 reads CAWSPDRYNEQFF. The CDR3 DNA follows: TGTGCCTGGAGCCCCGACAGATACAATGAGCAGTTCTTC.